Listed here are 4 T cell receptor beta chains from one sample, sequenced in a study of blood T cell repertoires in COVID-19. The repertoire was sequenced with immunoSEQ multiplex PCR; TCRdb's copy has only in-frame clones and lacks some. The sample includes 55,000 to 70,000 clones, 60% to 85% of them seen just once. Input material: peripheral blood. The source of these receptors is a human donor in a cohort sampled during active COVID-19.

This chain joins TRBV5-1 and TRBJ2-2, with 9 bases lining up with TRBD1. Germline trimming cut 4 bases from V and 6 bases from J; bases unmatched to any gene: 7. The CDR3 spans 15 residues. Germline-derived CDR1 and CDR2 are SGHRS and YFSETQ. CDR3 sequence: CASSGDRVGAGELFF. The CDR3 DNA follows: TGCGCCAGCAGCGGGGACAGGGTGGGCGCCGGGGAGCTGTTTTTT.

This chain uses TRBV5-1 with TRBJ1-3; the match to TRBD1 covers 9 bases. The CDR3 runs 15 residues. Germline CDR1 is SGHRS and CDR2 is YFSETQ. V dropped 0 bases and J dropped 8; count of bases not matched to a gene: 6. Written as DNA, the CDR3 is TGCGCCAGCAGCTTGGCAACAGGGGGCGTGGACACCATATATTTT. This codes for CASSLATGGVDTIYF. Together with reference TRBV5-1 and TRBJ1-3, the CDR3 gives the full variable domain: KAGVTQTPRYLIKTRGQQVTLSCSPISGHRSVSWYQQTPGQGLQFLFEYFSETQRNKGNFPGRFSGRQFSNSRSEMNVSTLELGDSALYLCASSLATGGVDTIYFGEGSWLTVV.

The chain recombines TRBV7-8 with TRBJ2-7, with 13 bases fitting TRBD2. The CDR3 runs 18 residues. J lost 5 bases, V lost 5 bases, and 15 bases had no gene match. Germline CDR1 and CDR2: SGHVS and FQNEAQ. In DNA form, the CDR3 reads TGTGCCAGCAGCCCGAGGACTAGCGGGGGCCTGAGTATAAACGAGCAGTACTTC. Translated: CASSPRTSGGLSINEQYF.

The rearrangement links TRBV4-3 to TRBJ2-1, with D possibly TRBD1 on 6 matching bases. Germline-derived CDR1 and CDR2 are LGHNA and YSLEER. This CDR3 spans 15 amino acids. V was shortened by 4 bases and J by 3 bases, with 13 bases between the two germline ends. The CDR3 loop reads CASSLDRSYYNEQFF. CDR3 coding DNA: TGCGCCAGCAGCCTTGACAGGAGCTACTACAATGAGCAGTTCTTC.